This entry features one T cell receptor (beta chain) sequence. A much larger clone is a single base away; this may be a read error. Arm-PCR of CDR3 regions with iRepertoire HTBI primers generated TCR beta libraries. TCRdb reanalysed the multiplex PCR reads using MiXCR and keeps one entry per CDR3 protein. The table includes about 440,000 distinct CDR3 sequences, 15% detected once. Time point indicated: newly diagnosed GD, antithyroid drugs for less than 3 months. After RNA was extracted from PBMCs, the TCR library was made from it. CDR3 size: 16 residues. Trimming removed 0 bases from V and 5 bases from J, with 16 bases in between. Per germline, CDR1 MDHEN and CDR2 SYDVKM. This specimen comes from a study of regulatory T cells in long-lasting Graves disease. This sample also belongs to another study, concerning T cells in Graves' hyperthyroidism and ophthalmopathy.

V usage is TRBV28 and J usage is TRBJ2-5; possibly TRBD2 for D (5 bases). This TCR derives from a woman aged 25 to 45 with Graves disease. The sample here was peripheral blood mononuclear cells (PBMCs), taken at new diagnosis, from a patient treated with antithyroid drugs. DNA for the CDR3: TGTGCCAGCAGTTTATGGGGAGCGGAAGAAGGGGAGACCCAGTACTTC. It codes for CASSLWGAEEGETQYF.